This T cell receptor (beta chain) was captured by sequencing in a study of cytomegalovirus exposure and HLA in healthy donors. The primer mix had 60 Vbeta and 13 Jbeta primers. Sequencing used immunoSEQ multiplex PCR; TCRdb keeps in-frame clones, though not all of them. The listing contains about 160,000 clones. The CDR3 consists of 14 residues. V shed 1 base and J shed 4 bases, with 10 bases lying between them. Germline loops: CDR1 SEHNR, CDR2 FQNEAQ (reference sequence). In the case of this clone: Its antigen is still unknown.

Findings of the study overall: The likely origin of a cluster of highly shared sequence variants was a sequencing artifact. Roughly even sequencing depth across donors was the assumption behind the presence/absence analyses. Donor immune exposure was known only as CMV serostatus.

This TCR derives from a woman aged 60-75 years in good health and CMV-seronegative. The rearrangement links TRBV7-9 to TRBJ2-5; D may be TRBD2 (6 bases). Material for sequencing was PBMCs. Written as DNA, the CDR3 is TGTGCCAGCAGCTTAGAAGCGGGTCGAGAGACCCAGTACTTC. It codes for CASSLEAGRETQYF.